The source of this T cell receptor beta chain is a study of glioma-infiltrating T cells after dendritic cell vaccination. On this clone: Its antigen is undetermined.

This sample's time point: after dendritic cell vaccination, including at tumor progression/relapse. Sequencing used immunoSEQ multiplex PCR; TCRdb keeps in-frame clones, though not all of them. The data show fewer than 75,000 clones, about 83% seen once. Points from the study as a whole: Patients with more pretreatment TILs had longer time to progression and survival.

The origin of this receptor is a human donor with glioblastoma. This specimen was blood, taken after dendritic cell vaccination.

The CDR3 loop is CATRTAMNTEAFF. As DNA, the CDR3 is TGCGCCACCAGGACAGCAATGAACACTGAAGCTTTCTTT. The chain employs TRBV5-1 and TRBJ1-1; weak D call: TRBD1 (6 bases). The CDR3 totals 13 residues. Germline CDR1 is SGHRS and CDR2 is YFSETQ. With 9 bases removed from V and 0 bases from J, the gap between germline ends came to 12 bases.